This TCR beta chain was found in a study of cytomegalovirus exposure and HLA in healthy donors. The study's findings and limits: V- and J-gene trimming in TCR beta was tied to a missense DCLRE1C variant by an analysis performed later.

On this clone: Its antigen remains unknown. A junction boundary mismatches the germline segment, possibly from a read error.

PCR was performed using 60 Vbeta and 13 Jbeta primers. Assay used: immunoSEQ multiplex PCR; TCRdb lists only in-frame clones, some missing. The sample shows a few hundred thousand clones, over 75% of them seen only once. CDR1 SGHRS and CDR2 YFSETQ come from the germline V gene. CDR3 size: 14 residues. The sequencing sample was made of PBMCs. This receptor was identified in a woman aged 45-60 years in good health and CMV-seropositive. The gene calls are TRBV5-1 and TRBJ2-5, with D tentatively TRBD1 (5 bases). CDR3 bases: TGCGCCAACAGCTTGTCAGGGATCCGAGAGACCCAGTACTTC. Translating gives CANSLSGIRETQYF. Together with reference TRBV5-1 and TRBJ2-5, the CDR3 gives the full variable domain: KAGVTQTPRYLIKTRGQQVTLSCSPISGHRSVSWYQQTPGQGLQFLFEYFSETQRNKGNFPGRFSGRQFSNSRSEMNVSTLELGDSALYLCANSLSGIRETQYFGPGTRLLVL.